This T cell receptor beta chain comes out of a study of cytomegalovirus exposure and HLA in healthy donors. The CDR3 runs to 14 residues. The germline V and J ends were trimmed by 5 bases and 2 bases, with 9 bases remaining between them. Germline CDR1 PRHDT, CDR2 FYEKMQ (reference sequence). On this clone itself: Its antigen is not known.

Study-level points and caveats: TCR beta chains numbering some 160 were designated cytomegalovirus-associated. Reportedly, cytomegalovirus status was diagnosed with high sensitivity and specificity.

The assay was immunoSEQ multiplex PCR, and TCRdb's table has in-frame clones only and misses some. Of about 21,000 clones in the sample, approximately 97% were seen once. This chain uses TRBV13 with TRBJ1-4; the D gene is possibly TRBD1 (5 bases). This sequence was found in a man aged 30-40 years in good health and CMV-seropositive. The specimen sequenced was PBMCs. CDR3 loop: CASSPGYTNEKLFF. In DNA form, the CDR3 reads TGTGCCAGCAGCCCAGGGTATACTAATGAAAAACTGTTTTTT.